A selection of T cell receptor beta chains follows, all from one sample in a study of a mutant IDH1 vaccine in newly diagnosed glioma. The data were produced by immunoSEQ multiplex PCR, yet TCRdb's version contains in-frame clones alone and is incomplete. The sample has about 36,000 clones, around 80% seen once. Their cognate antigens are unknown. The sample here was peripheral blood mononuclear cells (PBMCs), taken from a glioma patient whose treatment included an IDH1 peptide vaccine. These receptors were obtained from a woman aged 25 to 45 with glioma. Some clones in this sample may be carry-over from other donors' samples. Each CDR3 is given with its conserved first and last residue. The order of the fields is clone size, V gene, D gene, J gene, CDR3 DNA, CDR3 protein. A D gene is named only where the DNA matches it firmly. Clone size is stated in some rows and not others, as once, few, many or a class when expanded.

size: once; V: TRBV5-1; D: NA; J: TRBJ1-1; DNA: TGCGCCAGCAGCTTGGCTGGGCGGTCACAAGCTTTCTTT; CDR3: CASSLAGRSQAFF
size: NA; V: TRBV2; D: TRBD1; J: TRBJ2-2; DNA: TGTGCCAGCATGGAACAGGGGGTTGCCGGGGAGCTGTTTTTT; CDR3: CASMEQGVAGELFF
size: NA; V: TRBV13; D: NA; J: TRBJ1-1; DNA: TGTGCCAGCAGCGAGAGAGGCAATGTCAGGAACACTGAAGCTTTCTTT; CDR3: CASSERGNVRNTEAFF
size: NA; V: TRBV29-1; D: NA; J: TRBJ1-1; DNA: TGCAGCGTTAAGGACAGCCTGAACACTGAAGCTTTCTTT; CDR3: CSVKDSLNTEAFF
size: NA; V: TRBV7-9; D: TRBD2; J: TRBJ2-5; DNA: TGTGCCAGCAGCTCGGGGGGGCAAGAGACCCAGTACTTC; CDR3: CASSSGGQETQYF
size: NA; V: TRBV5-1; D: TRBD2; J: TRBJ2-3; DNA: TGCGCCAGCAGCTTGGGGACTAGCGGGAGGGCCCCAGATACGCAGTATTTT; CDR3: CASSLGTSGRAPDTQYF
size: NA; V: TRBV6-6; D: TRBD2; J: TRBJ2-1; DNA: TGTGCCAGCAGTTTGACTAGCGCCCACAATGAGCAGTTCTTC; CDR3: CASSLTSAHNEQFF
size: NA; V: TRBV30; D: NA; J: TRBJ1-1; DNA: TGTGCCTGGAGTTCCCGGGCTACTGAAGCTTTCTTT; CDR3: CAWSSRATEAFF
size: NA; V: TRBV6-1; D: NA; J: TRBJ2-1; DNA: TGTGCCAGCAGTGAACACAATGAGCAGTTCTTC; CDR3: CASSEHNEQFF
size: NA; V: TRBV27; D: NA; J: TRBJ2-1; DNA: TGTGCCAGCAGTTCGCTCCCACAGCAATACAATGAGCAGTTCTTC; CDR3: CASSSLPQQYNEQFF
size: NA; V: TRBV9; D: NA; J: TRBJ1-2; DNA: TGTGCCAGCAGCGTAGAAGGGGTCCATGGCTACACCTTC; CDR3: CASSVEGVHGYTF
size: NA; V: TRBV2; D: NA; J: TRBJ1-1; DNA: TGTGCCAGCCGAGGAGACACTGAAGCTTTCTTT; CDR3: CASRGDTEAFF
size: NA; V: TRBV7-9; D: NA; J: TRBJ2-7; DNA: TGTGCCAGCAGCCCGGGGGACTACGAGCAGTACTTC; CDR3: CASSPGDYEQYF
size: NA; V: TRBV11-2; D: NA; J: TRBJ2-1; DNA: TGTGCCAGCAGCTTCTCACGCTCCTACAATGAGCAGTTCTTC; CDR3: CASSFSRSYNEQFF
size: NA; V: TRBV5-5; D: NA; J: TRBJ2-7; DNA: TGTGCCAGCAGCTTGGATTGGGGAGCGGCGGGGACCTACGAGCAGTACTTC; CDR3: CASSLDWGAAGTYEQYF
size: NA; V: TRBV19; D: NA; J: TRBJ2-1; DNA: TGTGCCACCCACGGGGGCCCAGCTACCTACAATGAGCAGTTCTTC; CDR3: CATHGGPATYNEQFF
size: NA; V: TRBV7-2; D: TRBD1; J: TRBJ2-7; DNA: TGTGCCAGCAGACCACCCGGGACAGGGTCCTACGAGCAGTACTTC; CDR3: CASRPPGTGSYEQYF
size: NA; V: TRBV14; D: NA; J: TRBJ1-3; DNA: TGTGCCAGCAGCCAAGAGGGATCCTTTGGAAACACCATATATTTT; CDR3: CASSQEGSFGNTIYF
size: NA; V: TRBV2; D: TRBD1; J: TRBJ2-7; DNA: TGTGCCAGCAGTGTGGCAGGGGGCGTAGGCGAGCAGTACTTC; CDR3: CASSVAGGVGEQYF
size: once; V: TRBV6-4; D: TRBD1; J: TRBJ1-2; DNA: TGTGCCAGCAGTCCACACCGGGACAGTGATGGCTACACCTTC; CDR3: CASSPHRDSDGYTF
size: NA; V: TRBV13; D: TRBD1; J: TRBJ1-1; DNA: TGTGCCAGCAGCTCAGACAGGGAAGGAACTGAAGCTTTCTTT; CDR3: CASSSDREGTEAFF
size: once; V: TRBV5-4; D: TRBD1; J: TRBJ1-4; DNA: TGTGCCAGCAGCCCCGACAGGGCGATAAGTGAAAAACTGTTTTTT; CDR3: CASSPDRAISEKLFF
size: NA; V: TRBV5-1; D: TRBD1; J: TRBJ2-2; DNA: TGCGCCAGCAGCTTTCAGGGGGTACCGAACACCGGGGAGCTGTTTTTT; CDR3: CASSFQGVPNTGELFF
size: NA; V: TRBV10-3; D: TRBD2; J: TRBJ2-7; DNA: TGTGCCATCAGTGACCGCGGGGGAGTAGACGAGCAGTACTTC; CDR3: CAISDRGGVDEQYF
size: medium-sized; V: TRBV19; D: NA; J: TRBJ2-3; DNA: TGTGCCTGTGAAGGTGATACGCAGTATTTT; CDR3: CACEGDTQYF
size: NA; V: TRBV4-1; D: NA; J: TRBJ2-5; DNA: TGCGCCAGCAGCCGGGAGTGGGGGGTGAAAGAGACCCAGTACTTC; CDR3: CASSREWGVKETQYF
size: once; V: TRBV7-9; D: TRBD1; J: TRBJ2-7; DNA: TGTGCCAGCAGCTATGAACATGGAGCAGGGGGCTTATACGAGCAGTACTTC; CDR3: CASSYEHGAGGLYEQYF
size: NA; V: TRBV18; D: NA; J: TRBJ1-2; DNA: TGTGCCAGCTCAATGCAGGACTATGGCTACACCTTC; CDR3: CASSMQDYGYTF
size: NA; V: TRBV29-1; D: NA; J: TRBJ1-1; DNA: TGCAGCGCCTGGCAGGGAGCTTTCTTT; CDR3: CSAWQGAFF
size: few; V: TRBV6-5; D: NA; J: TRBJ1-1; DNA: TGTGCCAGCAGGCGGGGGTTTGGCACTGAAGCTTTCTTT; CDR3: CASRRGFGTEAFF
size: NA; V: TRBV7-6; D: TRBD1; J: TRBJ2-2; DNA: TGTGCCAGCAGCCCTTCCGGGACAGGGGGCGCGGGCACCGGGGAGCTGTTTTTT; CDR3: CASSPSGTGGAGTGELFF
size: once; V: TRBV2; D: NA; J: TRBJ1-3; DNA: TGTGCCAGCAGTGGTGAAAACTCTGGAAACACCATATATTTT; CDR3: CASSGENSGNTIYF
size: NA; V: TRBV19; D: TRBD1; J: TRBJ2-7; DNA: TGTGCCACCCGACTGAGACAGGGGTCCTACGAGCAGTACTTC; CDR3: CATRLRQGSYEQYF
size: NA; V: TRBV6-1; D: NA; J: TRBJ2-7; DNA: TGTGCCAGCAGTGAGACTAGCTACGAGCAGTACTTC; CDR3: CASSETSYEQYF
size: NA; V: TRBV6-5; D: NA; J: TRBJ2-7; DNA: TGTGCCAGCAGCCGCCTGGGGACAAACCTGGGCGAGCAGTACTTC; CDR3: CASSRLGTNLGEQYF
size: NA; V: TRBV10-3; D: TRBD2; J: TRBJ2-7; DNA: TGTGCCATCAGACTGACTAGCGGAAGCTCCTACGAGCAGTACTTC; CDR3: CAIRLTSGSSYEQYF
size: NA; V: TRBV29-1; D: NA; J: TRBJ2-5; DNA: TGCAGCGTTGAAGGAACACCCCATCAAGAGACCCAGTACTTC; CDR3: CSVEGTPHQETQYF
size: NA; V: TRBV6-5; D: NA; J: TRBJ1-1; DNA: TGTGCCAGCAGTTACTCGCTACAGGGGAACACTGAAGCTTTCTTT; CDR3: CASSYSLQGNTEAFF
size: NA; V: TRBV18; D: TRBD1; J: TRBJ1-5; DNA: TGTGCCAGCTCACCGGGACAGGGGAGAACCGGATTCAATCAGCCCCAGCATTTT; CDR3: CASSPGQGRTGFNQPQHF
size: once; V: TRBV6-4; D: NA; J: TRBJ1-5; DNA: TGTGCCAGCAGTGGCTCAGACAGACCTTCGGGTCAGCCCCAGCATTTT; CDR3: CASSGSDRPSGQPQHF
size: NA; V: TRBV4-1; D: TRBD1; J: TRBJ1-5; DNA: TGCGCCAGCAGCCAAGGAACAGGGGGGAGAGGAAATAGCAATCAGCCCCAGCATTTT; CDR3: CASSQGTGGRGNSNQPQHF
size: NA; V: TRBV10-2; D: TRBD2; J: TRBJ2-1; DNA: TGCGCCAGCAGTGACGTGGCGGGAGACCTCTACAATGAGCAGTTCTTC; CDR3: CASSDVAGDLYNEQFF
size: NA; V: TRBV5-1; D: TRBD2; J: TRBJ2-7; DNA: TGCGCCAGCAGCTTGGCCAGGGCGGGAGGGGTTCACCTCGAGCAGTACTTC; CDR3: CASSLARAGGVHLEQYF
size: NA; V: TRBV6-1; D: NA; J: TRBJ2-5; DNA: TGTGCCAGCACCCCCGGGGAAGGGCTTCGAGAGACCCAGTACTTC; CDR3: CASTPGEGLRETQYF
size: few; V: TRBV30; D: NA; J: TRBJ1-2; DNA: TGTGCCTGGAGCAGGGCCGTGGGAGGCTACACCTTC; CDR3: CAWSRAVGGYTF
size: NA; V: TRBV5-6; D: NA; J: TRBJ2-7; DNA: TGTGCCAGCAGCGCCCTCAGGGGCAACGAGCAGTACTTC; CDR3: CASSALRGNEQYF
size: NA; V: TRBV7-2; D: NA; J: TRBJ1-1; DNA: TGTGCAAGCCCCCCGAGGGTAGGCACTGAAGCTTTCTTT; CDR3: CASPPRVGTEAFF
size: NA; V: TRBV5-4; D: NA; J: TRBJ2-1; DNA: TGTGCCAGCAGCTTGGGGCTTGCCAAGGGGGAGGAGCAGTTCTTC; CDR3: CASSLGLAKGEEQFF
size: few; V: TRBV30; D: NA; J: TRBJ1-2; DNA: TGTGCCTGGATGTTAGGGGTGGATGGCTACACCTTC; CDR3: CAWMLGVDGYTF
size: NA; V: TRBV28; D: NA; J: TRBJ2-2; DNA: TGTGCCAGCAGCGATCTGCAAGGGGGGACCGGGGAGCTGTTTTTT; CDR3: CASSDLQGGTGELFF
size: NA; V: TRBV27; D: NA; J: TRBJ1-2; DNA: TGTGCCAGCACCCCACGTTCTACCCTCGGTGGCTACACCTTC; CDR3: CASTPRSTLGGYTF
size: NA; V: TRBV19; D: NA; J: TRBJ1-1; DNA: TGTGCCAGTAGTATGCGCGGGAACACTGAAGCTTTCTTT; CDR3: CASSMRGNTEAFF
size: NA; V: TRBV2; D: NA; J: TRBJ2-7; DNA: TGTGCCAGCAGCCCCCCGGGACATACTAACGAGCAGTACTTC; CDR3: CASSPPGHTNEQYF
size: few; V: TRBV7-6; D: NA; J: TRBJ2-2; DNA: TGTGCCACAGGAGTCGGGGAGCTGTTTTTT; CDR3: CATGVGELFF
size: NA; V: TRBV19; D: TRBD1; J: TRBJ1-5; DNA: TGTGCCAGTAGTACCTATCAGGGGGGTGGCAATCAGCCCCAGCATTTT; CDR3: CASSTYQGGGNQPQHF
size: NA; V: TRBV13; D: TRBD2; J: TRBJ2-1; DNA: TGTGCCAGCAGCACCACTAGCGGAAGCTCCTACAATGAGCAGTTCTTC; CDR3: CASSTTSGSSYNEQFF
size: NA; V: TRBV19; D: NA; J: TRBJ2-5; DNA: TGTGCCAGTAGTATGGTAAAGGGGGGGGAAGAGACCCAGTACTTC; CDR3: CASSMVKGGEETQYF
size: NA; V: TRBV5-4; D: NA; J: TRBJ2-7; DNA: TGTGCCAGCAGCGCCGACTACCGGGGGAGGGAGCAGTACTTC; CDR3: CASSADYRGREQYF